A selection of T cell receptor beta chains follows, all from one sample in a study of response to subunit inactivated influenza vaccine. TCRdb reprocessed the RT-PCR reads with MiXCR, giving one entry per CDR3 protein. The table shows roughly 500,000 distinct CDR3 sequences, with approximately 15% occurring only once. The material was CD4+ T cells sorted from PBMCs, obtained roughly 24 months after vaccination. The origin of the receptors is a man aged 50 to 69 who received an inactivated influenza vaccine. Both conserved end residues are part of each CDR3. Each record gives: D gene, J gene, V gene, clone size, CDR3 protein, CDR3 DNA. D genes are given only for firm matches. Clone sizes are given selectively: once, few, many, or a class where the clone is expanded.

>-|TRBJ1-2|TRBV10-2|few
CASSDGGYGYTF
TGCGCCAGCAGTGACGGGGGCTATGGCTACACCTTC
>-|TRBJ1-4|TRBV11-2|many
CASSLDSLTYEKLFF
TGTGCCAGCAGCTTAGACTCCCTTACCTATGAAAAACTGTTTTTT
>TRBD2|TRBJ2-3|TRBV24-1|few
CATSDPKASGRVDTQYF
TGTGCCACCAGTGACCCCAAGGCTAGCGGGAGAGTAGATACGCAGTATTTT
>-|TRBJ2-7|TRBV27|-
CARDVEVPF
TGTGCCAGGGACGTAGAGGTCCCCTTC
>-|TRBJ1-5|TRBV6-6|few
CASSSTVNQPQHF
TGTGCCAGCAGTTCGACAGTAAATCAGCCCCAGCATTTT
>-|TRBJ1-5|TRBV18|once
CASSPGERAQHF
TGTGCCAGCTCCCCCGGGGAGCGGGCCCAGCATTTT
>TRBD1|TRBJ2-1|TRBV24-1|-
CATSDLGTGKHNEQFF
TGTGCCACCAGTGATTTGGGGACAGGGAAACACAATGAGCAGTTCTTC
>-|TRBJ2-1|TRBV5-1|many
CASSFDPSSYNEQFF
TGCGCCAGCAGCTTCGACCCCAGCTCCTACAATGAGCAGTTCTTC
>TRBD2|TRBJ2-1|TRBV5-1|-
CASSFFGLAGGQEQFF
TGCGCCAGCAGTTTCTTCGGACTAGCGGGAGGGCAGGAGCAGTTCTTC
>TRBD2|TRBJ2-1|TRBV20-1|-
CSASGLAGADNEQFF
TGCAGTGCTTCCGGACTAGCGGGAGCCGACAATGAGCAGTTCTTC
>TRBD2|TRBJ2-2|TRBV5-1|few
CASTLLSSGGANTGELFF
TGCGCCAGCACGCTCCTGTCTAGCGGGGGGGCGAACACCGGGGAGCTGTTTTTT
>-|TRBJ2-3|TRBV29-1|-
CSVEGRLSTDTQYF
TGCAGCGTTGAAGGGCGGTTAAGCACAGATACGCAGTATTTT
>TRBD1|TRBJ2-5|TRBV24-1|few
CATSARGRQETQYF
TGTGCCACCAGTGCAAGGGGGCGACAAGAGACCCAGTACTTC
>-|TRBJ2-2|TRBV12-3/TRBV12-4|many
CASSQGGGGELFF
TGTGCCAGCAGCCAGGGGGGCGGCGGGGAGCTGTTTTTT
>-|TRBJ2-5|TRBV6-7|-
CASRDSYPQETQYF
TGTGCCAGCAGGGACAGTTATCCTCAAGAGACCCAGTACTTC
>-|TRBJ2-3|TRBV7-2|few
CASSLAAPGDTQYF
TGTGCCAGCAGCTTAGCGGCCCCCGGGGATACGCAGTATTTT
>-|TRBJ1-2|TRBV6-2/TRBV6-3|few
CASSPSPGSSFDYGYTF
TGTGCCAGCAGTCCATCCCCCGGCAGCTCCTTTGACTATGGCTACACCTTC
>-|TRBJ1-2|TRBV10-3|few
CAISDAGANYGYTF
TGTGCCATCAGTGATGCAGGGGCGAACTATGGCTACACCTTC
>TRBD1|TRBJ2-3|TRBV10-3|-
CAISGTGGTDTQYF
TGTGCCATCAGCGGGACAGGGGGCACAGATACGCAGTATTTT
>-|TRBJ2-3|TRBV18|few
CASSPPTGHADTQYF
TGTGCCAGCTCACCACCCACAGGGCATGCAGATACGCAGTATTTT
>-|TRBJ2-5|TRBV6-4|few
CASTEIGSRETQYF
TGTGCCAGCACCGAAATTGGCAGTAGGGAGACCCAGTACTTC
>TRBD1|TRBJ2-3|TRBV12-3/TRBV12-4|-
CASSFMGARGPGSTDTQYF
TGTGCCAGCAGTTTTATGGGAGCCAGGGGGCCGGGGAGCACAGATACGCAGTATTTT
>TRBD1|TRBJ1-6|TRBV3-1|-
CASSLGQGVGSPLHF
TGTGCCAGCAGCCTAGGACAGGGAGTAGGTTCACCCCTCCACTTT
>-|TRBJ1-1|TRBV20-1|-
CSARPGLNTEAFF
TGCAGTGCTAGGCCCGGACTGAACACTGAAGCTTTCTTT